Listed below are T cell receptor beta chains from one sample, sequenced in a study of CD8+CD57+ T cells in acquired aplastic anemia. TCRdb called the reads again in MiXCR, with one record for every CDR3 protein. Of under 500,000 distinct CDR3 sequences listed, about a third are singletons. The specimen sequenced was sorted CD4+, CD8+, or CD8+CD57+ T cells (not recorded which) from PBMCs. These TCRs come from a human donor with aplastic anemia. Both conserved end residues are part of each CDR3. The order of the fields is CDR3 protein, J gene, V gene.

CDR3: CASSPHTNTGELFF
J: TRBJ2-2
V: TRBV19

CDR3: CSARRTLISSYEQYF
J: TRBJ2-7
V: TRBV20-1

CDR3: CASSSLDQGITGNTIYF
J: TRBJ1-3
V: TRBV11-1

CDR3: CASSYSPGPNQPQHF
J: TRBJ1-5
V: TRBV6-9

CDR3: CASSQVRQAEAFF
J: TRBJ1-1
V: TRBV4-2

CDR3: CASGLAVRGGYTF
J: TRBJ1-2
V: TRBV12-5

CDR3: CSVAWDSYEQYF
J: TRBJ2-7
V: TRBV29-1

CDR3: CNAKEGLTDTQYF
J: TRBJ2-3
V: TRBV20-1

CDR3: CASRPALVADTQYF
J: TRBJ2-3
V: TRBV7-3

CDR3: CAWSDGLNQPQHF
J: TRBJ1-5
V: TRBV30

CDR3: CSAKQGLTNTGELFF
J: TRBJ2-2
V: TRBV20-1

CDR3: CASKGEGPNDNQPQHF
J: TRBJ1-5
V: TRBV6-1

CDR3: CASSYGDRSSYEQYF
J: TRBJ2-7
V: TRBV6-6

CDR3: CASSANTLGAYEQYF
J: TRBJ2-7
V: TRBV5-1

CDR3: CASLSYGNTGEQFF
J: TRBJ2-1
V: TRBV2

CDR3: CSVRVYNEQFF
J: TRBJ2-1
V: TRBV29-1

CDR3: CASSLAGEYEQYF
J: TRBJ2-7
V: TRBV5-4

CDR3: CASSPGGAERGYTF
J: TRBJ1-2
V: TRBV18

CDR3: CASSIWGDNEQFF
J: TRBJ2-1
V: TRBV7-2

CDR3: CASQDRVLYGYTF
J: TRBJ1-2
V: TRBV6-6

CDR3: CASSFFTNTEAFF
J: TRBJ1-1
V: TRBV27

CDR3: CASSLNRGDYGYTF
J: TRBJ1-2
V: TRBV2

CDR3: CATSDTSGGSSYNEQFF
J: TRBJ2-1
V: TRBV24-1

CDR3: CSAITLGAQETQYF
J: TRBJ2-5
V: TRBV20-1

CDR3: CVPLDRTNTEAFF
J: TRBJ1-1
V: TRBV20-1

CDR3: CSGDGSSYNSPLHF
J: TRBJ1-6
V: TRBV20-1

CDR3: CAIKQTGETEAFF
J: TRBJ1-1
V: TRBV10-3

CDR3: CASKSANYGYTF
J: TRBJ1-2
V: TRBV19

CDR3: CASSEAGGGRGYTF
J: TRBJ1-2
V: TRBV2

CDR3: CASSKDGTYEQYF
J: TRBJ2-7
V: TRBV6-1

CDR3: CASSPNPSRTGVYGYTF
J: TRBJ1-2
V: TRBV14

CDR3: CASSSGLAGDSYNEQFF
J: TRBJ2-1
V: TRBV5-4

CDR3: CASSQRSGYEQFF
J: TRBJ2-1
V: TRBV4-3

CDR3: CASSLAPRHPSNQPQHF
J: TRBJ1-5
V: TRBV12-3/TRBV12-4

CDR3: CASSFRGTDSSYEQYF
J: TRBJ2-7
V: TRBV5-4

CDR3: CASSLRGAGLNQETQYF
J: TRBJ2-5
V: TRBV7-9

CDR3: CSARPGTSGHEQFF
J: TRBJ2-1
V: TRBV29-1

CDR3: CSARDSTEFF
J: TRBJ2-1
V: TRBV20-1

CDR3: CASSPGAYYGYTF
J: TRBJ1-2
V: TRBV7-2

CDR3: CASSYSGIQETQYF
J: TRBJ2-5
V: TRBV10-3

CDR3: CATKATGSRQETQYF
J: TRBJ2-5
V: TRBV15

CDR3: CASSPPEGLAETQYF
J: TRBJ2-5
V: TRBV12-3/TRBV12-4

CDR3: CASSQGDRVSYEQYF
J: TRBJ2-7
V: TRBV4-3

CDR3: CASTSDRWDRGKFDYEQYF
J: TRBJ2-7
V: TRBV11-2

CDR3: CASSLGPQSYEQYF
J: TRBJ2-7
V: TRBV5-8

CDR3: CASRLGANNSPLHF
J: TRBJ1-6
V: TRBV19

CDR3: CASSRDSGDTDTQYF
J: TRBJ2-3
V: TRBV11-2

CDR3: CASIGGRHSNQPQHF
J: TRBJ1-5
V: TRBV19

CDR3: CASSFGYYNEQFF
J: TRBJ2-1
V: TRBV6-5

CDR3: CATSDSSARSYEQYF
J: TRBJ2-7
V: TRBV24-1